The 18 T cell receptor beta chains presented below share a single source sample, sequenced in a study of Graves' ophthalmopathy and Graves' hyperthyroidism. RNA transcripts yielded amplified TCR beta CDR3 regions. Second-round multiplex PCR came after a first-round RT-PCR that employed HTBI primers. One entry per CDR3 protein results from TCRdb running MiXCR on the multiplex PCR reads. Here the sample spans 660,000 or so distinct CDR3 sequences, under 50% being singletons. The sequenced material came from peripheral blood. The receptors were sampled from an adult man with Graves' ophthalmopathy.

The rearrangement links TRBV10-2 to TRBJ2-3, with a weak D call TRBD1 (5 bases). The length of the CDR3 is 15 residues. Per the germline V gene, CDR1 is WSHSY and CDR2 is SAAADI. V shed 1 base and J shed 2 bases, with 10 bases lying between them. CDR3 in amino acids: CASSEWGSTTDTQYF. The CDR3 DNA reads TGCGCCAGCAGTGAGTGGGGCTCCACCACAGATACGCAGTATTTT.

This clonotype was observed a handful of times. This chain joins TRBV6-4 and TRBJ2-2, with D unclear. Trimming took off 0 bases at V and 4 bases at J, with 9 bases between the two ends. CDR1 and CDR2 (germline): MRHNA, SNTAGT. This CDR3 has 15 amino acids. For the CDR3, the DNA is TGTGCCAGCAGTGACTCGGCAGGATCCACCGGGGAGCTGTTTTTT. Encoded protein: CASSDSAGSTGELFF.

This chain connects TRBV2 to TRBJ1-2; 8 bases are a match to TRBD1. V gave up 8 bases and J gave up 7 bases; unmatched junction bases: 9. Germline V gene data show CDR1 as SNHLY and CDR2 as FYNNEI. The CDR3 runs to 13 residues. Here the CDR3 reads CASRPGQVFGYTF. The CDR3 nucleotides read TGTGCCAGCCGCCCGGGACAGGTCTTTGGCTACACCTTC.

This clonotype was recorded at least ten times. The gene calls are TRBV9 and TRBJ1-6; TRBD1 might be the D (6 bases). Germline CDR1 SGDLS, CDR2 YYNGEE. The V end was cut by 3 bases, the J end by 10 bases, with 17 bases between. This CDR3 is 15 amino acids long. The chain's CDR3 is CASSGTRDTGSPLHF. CDR3 in DNA: TGTGCCAGCAGCGGAACCCGGGACACAGGGTCACCCCTCCACTTT.

J is TRBJ1-5 and V is TRBV9; 7 positions agree with TRBD1. The germline V gene has CDR1 SGDLS and CDR2 YYNGEE. This CDR3 has 20 residues. After removal of 0 bases from V and 0 bases from J, the junction contained 15 bases not matched to a gene. The CDR3 region has the DNA TGTGCCAGCAGCGTAGAAGTATGGGACAGACCTAACTATAGCAATCAGCCCCAGCATTTT. As protein: CASSVEVWDRPNYSNQPQHF.

V gene TRBV5-4 combines with J gene TRBJ1-4, with D unclear. The V gene lost 0 bases and the J gene lost 4 bases, with 7 bases spanning the gap. The V gene's germline CDR1 is SGHNT and CDR2 YYREEE (reference sequence). The CDR3 runs 14 residues. The CDR3, as DNA: TGTGCCAGCAGCTTGGCGGGGAATAATGAAAAACTGTTTTTT. This gives the protein CASSLAGNNEKLFF.

The gene calls are TRBV10-3 and TRBJ1-5; 9 nucleotides align to TRBD1. V lost 0 bases and J lost 1; bases outside the gene matches: 4. The CDR3 has 17 residues. Germline lookup yields CDR1 ENHRY and CDR2 SYGVKD. CDR3 DNA: TGTGCCATCAGTGAGTCGACAGGGGGTGACAGCAATCAGCCCCAGCATTTT. This sequence encodes CAISESTGGDSNQPQHF.

Ten or more counts support this clonotype. The rearrangement links TRBV5-1 to TRBJ1-4, with TRBD1 matching 7 bases. The CDR3 is 13 amino acids. The V gene end was trimmed by 4 bases and the J gene end by 8 bases; junction bases not matched to a gene: 5. Germline CDR1 is SGHRS and CDR2 is YFSETQ. The CDR3 reads CASSLGTEEKLFF. The CDR3 DNA reads as TGCGCCAGCAGCCTAGGGACAGAAGAAAAACTGTTTTTT.

About this clonotype itself: Being one base from a much bigger clone, this may be a read error. Since the CDR3 does not end with the conserved phenylalanine or tryptophan, this likely comes from a read error. CDR3 protein: CASSQRRGETQYL. DNA of the CDR3: TGCGCCAGCAGCCAAAGAAGAGGTGAGACCCAGTACCTC. The rearrangement uses TRBV7-9 and TRBJ2-5; D remains ambiguous. Per germline, CDR1 SEHNR and CDR2 FQNEAQ (reference sequence). This CDR3 has 13 amino acids.

This clonotype was counted ten times or more. The chain joins TRBV5-1 to TRBJ1-2; D not certain. Trimming left V 0 bases short and J 4 bases short, with 7 bases between. The CDR3 is made up of 13 amino acids. The V gene's germline CDR1 is SGHRS and CDR2 YFSETQ. This CDR3 reads CASSLGVSYGYTF. The CDR3 DNA reads as TGCGCCAGCAGCTTGGGGGTTTCCTATGGCTACACCTTC.

Details on this clonotype: The CDR3 ends on some other residue instead of the conserved phenylalanine or tryptophan, so this is likely a read error. It is unclear where the CDR3 begins or ends on the DNA, so no DNA is shown, and the CDR3 is as TCRdb lists it. The gene calls are TRBV19 and TRBJ1-4; the table's D call, TRBD1, was not checked against the DNA. Looked up from germline, CDR1 is LNHDA and CDR2 is SQIVND (reference sequence). The CDR3 is 11 residues long, counting both termini. The CDR3 is CASSPRDREGY.

This clonotype showed up many times. The chain couples TRBV25-1 to TRBJ2-7, with 9 nucleotides matching TRBD1. Per the germline V gene, CDR1 is MGHDK and CDR2 is SYGVNS. This CDR3 contains 20 residues. V shed 4 bases, J shed 3 bases, and the junction held 22 bases outside the gene matches. The CDR3 protein is CASSGLGQGTPRTSDYEQYF. The CDR3 nucleotides read TGTGCCAGCAGTGGGTTAGGACAGGGGACTCCCCGCACGTCGGACTACGAGCAGTACTTC.

V usage is TRBV7-8 and J usage is TRBJ2-1; 10 nucleotides align to TRBD2. Per germline, CDR1 SGHVS and CDR2 FQNEAQ. CDR3 size: 14 residues. Trimming removed 6 bases from V and 12 bases from J; junction bases left unmatched: 11. The CDR3 loop is CASSPGLADRRQFF. The DNA for the CDR3 is TGTGCCAGCAGTCCAGGACTAGCGGACCGCCGGCAGTTCTTC.

The chain combines TRBV10-1 with TRBJ1-4; D gene ambiguous. V was shortened by 5 bases and J by 4 bases, with 8 bases between the two germline ends. From germline, CDR1 is WNHNN and CDR2 SYGVQD (reference sequence). There are 13 residues in the CDR3. The chain's CDR3 is CASSKDGNEKLFF. The CDR3 DNA sequence: TGCGCCAGCAGTAAGGACGGTAATGAAAAACTGTTTTTT.

The genes are TRBV6-5 and TRBJ2-7; 14 bases map to TRBD2. Germline lookup yields CDR1 MNHEY and CDR2 SVGAGI. Unmatched junction bases numbered 8, after V lost 6 bases and J lost 1 base. This CDR3 region has 17 residues. CDR3 nucleotide sequence: TGTGCCAGCAGCTCTACCGGACTAGCGGGAGGATCCTACGAGCAGTACGTC. Amino acid sequence: CASSSTGLAGGSYEQYV.

The chain joins TRBV11-1 to TRBJ1-2; D is possibly TRBD1 (5 bases). The V end was cut by 8 bases, the J end by 0 bases, with 13 bases between. The CDR3 runs to 14 residues. Per germline, CDR1 SGHAT and CDR2 FQDESV (reference sequence). This chain's CDR3 is CASAAGGSNYGYTF. The CDR3 coding sequence is TGTGCCAGCGCTGCGGGGGGGTCTAACTATGGCTACACCTTC.

Points on this clonotype: The missing conserved phenylalanine or tryptophan at the end of this CDR3 makes a read error likely. The DNA is omitted, as the CDR3 cannot be located on it reliably, and the CDR3 follows TCRdb's listing. V is TRBV20-1 and J is TRBJ2-5; no check of the table's D call, TRBD1, against the DNA was made. Germline assignment: CDR1 DFQATT and CDR2 SNEGSKA (reference sequence). The CDR3 length equals 9 residues, ends included. The CDR3 is CSPGGTLDY.

In this sample, this clonotype turned up many times. The chain joins TRBV6-5 to TRBJ1-6; D is undetermined. V was trimmed by 4 bases and J by 10 bases, leaving 14 bases between them. The CDR3 runs 14 residues. Germline V gives CDR1 MNHEY, CDR2 SVGAGI. The CDR3 nucleotides are TGTGCCAGCAGTTCGCTCACCCTCCAATCACCCCTCCACTTT. Encoded protein: CASSSLTLQSPLHF.